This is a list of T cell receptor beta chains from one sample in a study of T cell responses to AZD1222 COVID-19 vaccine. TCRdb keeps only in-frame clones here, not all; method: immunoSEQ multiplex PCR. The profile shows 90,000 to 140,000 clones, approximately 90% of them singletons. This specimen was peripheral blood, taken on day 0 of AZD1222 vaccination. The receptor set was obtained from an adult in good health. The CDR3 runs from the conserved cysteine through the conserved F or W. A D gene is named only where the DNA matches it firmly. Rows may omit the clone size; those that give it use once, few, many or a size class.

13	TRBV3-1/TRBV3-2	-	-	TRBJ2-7	CASSPSLPHEQYF	TGTGCCAGCAGCCCGAGCCTTCCCCACGAGCAGTACTTC
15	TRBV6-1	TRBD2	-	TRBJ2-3	CASSEGAGSTDTQYF	TGTGCCAGCAGTGAAGGAGCGGGAAGCACAGATACGCAGTATTTT
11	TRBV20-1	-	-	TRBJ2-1	CSARLVNEQFF	TGCAGTGCTAGACTAGTCAATGAGCAGTTCTTC
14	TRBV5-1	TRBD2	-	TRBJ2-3	CASSLSGGPDTQYF	TGCGCCAGCAGCTTGAGCGGGGGTCCAGATACGCAGTATTTT
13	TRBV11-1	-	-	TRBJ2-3	CASSYDLTDTQYF	TGTGCCAGCAGTTACGACCTCACAGATACGCAGTATTTT
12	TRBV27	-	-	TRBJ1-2	CASRRRGYGYTF	TGTGCCAGCCGGCGCAGAGGCTATGGCTACACCTTC
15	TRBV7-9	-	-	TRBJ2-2	CASSAIGPNTGELFF	TGTGCCAGCAGCGCCATAGGTCCGAACACCGGGGAGCTGTTTTTT
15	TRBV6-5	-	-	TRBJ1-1	CASSYRGVQGTEAFF	TGTGCCAGCAGTTACAGGGGGGTCCAAGGGACTGAAGCTTTCTTT
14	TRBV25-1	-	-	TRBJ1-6	CASSAGAYNSPLHF	TGTGCCAGCAGTGCAGGGGCGTATAATTCACCCCTCCACTTT
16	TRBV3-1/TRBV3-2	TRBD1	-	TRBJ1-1	CASSQEWGQGNTEAFF	TGTGCCAGCAGCCAAGAGTGGGGACAGGGAAATACTGAAGCTTTCTTT
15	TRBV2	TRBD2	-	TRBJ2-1	CASSGTSGNYNEQFF	TGTGCCAGCAGCGGGACTAGCGGAAACTACAATGAGCAGTTCTTC
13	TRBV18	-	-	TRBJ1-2	CASTRDKNYGYTF	TGTGCCAGCACCAGAGACAAAAACTATGGCTACACCTTC
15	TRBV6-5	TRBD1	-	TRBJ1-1	CASSWTGGEGTEAFF	TGTGCCAGCAGCTGGACAGGGGGCGAGGGGACTGAAGCTTTCTTT
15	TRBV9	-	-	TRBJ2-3	CASRRTPQGVDTQYF	TGTGCCAGCAGAAGGACGCCTCAGGGCGTAGATACGCAGTATTTT
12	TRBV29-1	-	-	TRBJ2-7	CSVVGPPYEQYF	TGCAGCGTTGTCGGACCGCCCTACGAGCAGTACTTC
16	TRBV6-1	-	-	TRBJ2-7	CASSDRGIGGSYEQYF	TGTGCCAGCAGTGACCGTGGAATAGGGGGCTCCTACGAGCAGTACTTC
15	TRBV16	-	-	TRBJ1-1	CASSQSAVVGTEAFF	TGTGCCAGCAGCCAATCGGCGGTGGTGGGCACTGAAGCTTTCTTT
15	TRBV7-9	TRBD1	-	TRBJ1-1	CASSQTGGGYTEAFF	TGTGCCAGCAGCCAGACAGGGGGAGGGTACACTGAAGCTTTCTTT
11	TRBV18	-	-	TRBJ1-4	CASSPGEKLFF	TGTGCCAGCTCACCAGGGGAAAAACTGTTTTTT
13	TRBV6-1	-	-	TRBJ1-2	CASSEADNYGYTF	TGTGCCAGCAGTGAAGCCGATAACTATGGCTACACCTTC
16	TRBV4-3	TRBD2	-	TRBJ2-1	CASSPETSVKYNEQFF	TGCGCCAGCAGCCCAGAAACTAGCGTTAAGTACAATGAGCAGTTCTTC
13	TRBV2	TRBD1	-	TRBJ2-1	CASSSRGQGEQFF	TGTGCCAGCAGCAGCAGGGGGCAAGGTGAGCAGTTCTTC
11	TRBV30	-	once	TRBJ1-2	CAWTGTHGYTF	TGTGCCTGGACAGGGACCCATGGCTACACCTTC
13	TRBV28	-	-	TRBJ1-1	CASMAGEMTEAFF	TGTGCCAGCATGGCAGGGGAGATGACTGAAGCTTTCTTT
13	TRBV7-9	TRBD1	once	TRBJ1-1	CASSPQGRDEAFF	TGTGCCAGCAGCCCACAGGGGCGGGATGAAGCTTTCTTT
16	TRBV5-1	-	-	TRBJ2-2	CASSLSASTAAGELFF	TGCGCCAGCAGCTTGAGTGCCTCGACTGCTGCCGGGGAGCTGTTTTTT
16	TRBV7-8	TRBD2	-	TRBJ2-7	CASSLGALAGGHEQYF	TGTGCCAGCAGCTTAGGGGCCCTAGCGGGAGGGCACGAGCAGTACTTC
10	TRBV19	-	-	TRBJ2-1	CARLAHEQFF	TGTGCCAGACTAGCCCATGAGCAGTTCTTC
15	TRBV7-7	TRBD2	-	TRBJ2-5	CASSLGSGVRETQYF	TGTGCCAGCAGCCTAGGGAGCGGGGTGAGGGAGACCCAGTACTTC
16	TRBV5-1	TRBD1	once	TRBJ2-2	CASSADRDRATGELFF	TGCGCCAGCAGCGCCGACCGGGACAGGGCCACCGGGGAGCTGTTTTTT
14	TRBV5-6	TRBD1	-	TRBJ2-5	CASSLTGGRETQYF	TGTGCCAGCAGCTTGACAGGGGGCAGGGAGACCCAGTACTTC
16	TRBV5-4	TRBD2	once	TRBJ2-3	CASSLWLAGESDTQYF	TGTGCCAGCAGCTTGTGGCTAGCGGGAGAGAGTGATACGCAGTATTTT
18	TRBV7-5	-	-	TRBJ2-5	CARSPVMIAGGYQETQYF	TGTGCCAGAAGCCCCGTAATGATAGCGGGAGGGTACCAAGAGACCCAGTACTTC
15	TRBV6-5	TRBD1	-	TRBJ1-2	CASSYSTTGAGGYTF	TGTGCCAGCAGTTACTCTACTACAGGGGCGGGCGGCTACACCTTC
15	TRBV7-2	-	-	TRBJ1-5	CASSLGRTLGQPQHF	TGTGCCAGCAGCTTAGGTCGGACCTTGGGTCAGCCCCAGCATTTT
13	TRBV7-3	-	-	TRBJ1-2	CASSSQGDGGYTF	TGTGCCAGCAGCTCACAGGGAGACGGTGGCTACACCTTC
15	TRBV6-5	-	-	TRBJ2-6	CASTVLNSGANVLTF	TGTGCCAGCACTGTTTTGAACTCTGGTGCCAACGTCCTGACTTTC
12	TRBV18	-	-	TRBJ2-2	CASSPVAGELFF	TGTGCCAGCTCACCGGTCGCCGGGGAGCTGTTTTTT
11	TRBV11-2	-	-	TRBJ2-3	CASSSSLTQYF	TGTGCCAGCAGCTCATCACTTACGCAGTATTTT
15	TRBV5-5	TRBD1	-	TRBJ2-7	CASSVEAGGYSEQYF	TGTGCCAGCAGCGTGGAGGCAGGGGGCTACAGCGAGCAGTACTTC
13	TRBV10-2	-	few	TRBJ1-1	CASSVQGKTEAFF	TGCGCCAGCAGTGTGCAGGGGAAGACTGAAGCTTTCTTT
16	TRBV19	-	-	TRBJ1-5	CASSIERGFGNQPQHF	TGTGCCAGTAGTATAGAGAGAGGGTTCGGCAATCAGCCCCAGCATTTT
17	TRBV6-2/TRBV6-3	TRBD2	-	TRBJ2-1	CASSYSLGLALYNEQFF	TGTGCCAGCAGTTACTCGTTGGGACTAGCCTTATACAATGAGCAGTTCTTC
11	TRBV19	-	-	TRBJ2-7	CAVGVLYEQYF	TGTGCCGTAGGGGTTCTCTACGAGCAGTACTTC
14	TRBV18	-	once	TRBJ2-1	CASSPSIGANEQFF	TGTGCCAGCTCACCATCGATAGGGGCCAATGAGCAGTTCTTC
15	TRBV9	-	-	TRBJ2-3	CASSVVPSGTDTQYF	TGTGCCAGCAGCGTAGTCCCTAGCGGCACAGATACGCAGTATTTT
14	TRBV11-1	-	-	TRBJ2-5	CASTLSNSQETQYF	TGTGCCAGCACCCTGTCCAATTCCCAAGAGACCCAGTACTTC